A single T cell receptor beta chain is shown here with its context. The antigen remains undetermined. This specimen comes from a study of OX40 agonist ivuxolimab in advanced cancers. Whole-study context: The group had a mean age of about 64 years, ranged from about 23 to 85, and was roughly 83% male. Findings and limits, study-wide: The study found that CD8+ T cells averaged more expanded clones than CD4+. Normalized T-cell clonal expansion was also low in some nonresponders.

Between the trimmed V and J ends, which lost 8 bases and 4 bases, there was a span of 15 bases. The CDR3 has 13 amino acids. The germline V gene has CDR1 MDHEN and CDR2 SYDVKM. TCRdb's table, derived via immunoSEQ multiplex PCR, lists solely in-frame clones and lacks some. The sample includes 67,000 or so clones, 85% to 90% seen only once; the top ten take about 1.1%. The sequence derives from an adult with an advanced solid tumor such as melanoma, head and neck, liver or kidney cancer. V and J are TRBV28 and TRBJ2-7, with D possibly being TRBD1 or TRBD2 (6 bases each). This specimen consisted of CD4+ or CD8+ T cells sorted from blood, obtained in a trial of the OX40 agonist ivuxolimab. The CDR3 DNA is TGTGCCAGCGCCTCGGGGGCTGTATACGAGCAGTACTTC. As protein: CASASGAVYEQYF.